This T cell receptor beta chain was captured in a study of spatial heterogeneity in lung cancer. Across the whole study: Raw reads contained each unique TCR and UMI combination more than ten times on average.

Documented time point: sample taken at primary tumor resection. Whole RNA was taken from tumor, nontumor lung or frozen PBMC; it was then sequenced unsorted. Germline V gene sequence: CDR1 SGHTA, CDR2 FQGNSA. This CDR3 region has 15 residues. The V gene end was trimmed by 2 bases and the J gene end by 9 bases; junction bases not matched to a gene: 6. This clonotype was picked up many times. Since the library was made to target alpha chains, this beta chain is a stray read and its abundance is not meaningful. TCRdb re-called the 5' RACE reads through MiXCR, storing one row per CDR3 protein. The sample contains 9,500 to 15,000 distinct CDR3 sequences, roughly 6.2% of which appear only once.

The specimen comprised normal lung tissue next to the tumor, sampled at surgery. This clonotype was sampled from a male donor with early-stage non-small cell lung cancer. The J gene is TRBJ2-1, the V gene TRBV7-2, with TRBD2 matching 11 bases. CDR3 DNA: TGTGCCAGCAGCTTAATGGTAGCGGGAGGGAGTGAGCAGTTCTTC. This codes for CASSLMVAGGSEQFF. The entire variable domain, with the rest obtained from reference TRBV7-2 and TRBJ2-1, is as follows: GAGVSQSPSNKVTEKGKDVELRCDPISGHTALYWYRQSLGQGLEFLIYFQGNSAPDKSGLPSDRFSAERTGGSVSTLTIQRTQQEDSAVYLCASSLMVAGGSEQFFGPGTRLTVL.